This T cell receptor beta chain appears in the sequencing data of a study of Tregs in tolerant kidney transplant recipients. Study-level results: Biological reproducibility was not directly addressed, but technical replication error appeared minimal.

Notes on this clone: The antigen remains unidentified.

Related graft donors supplied nonmyeloablative bone marrow transplants, and mixed chimerism was transient. CD4+CD25+CD127- Tregs, CD4+CD25- non-Tregs, CD4 and CD8 cells were sorted. The data were produced by immunoSEQ multiplex PCR, yet TCRdb's version contains in-frame clones alone and is incomplete. This sample has some 47,000 clones, with roughly 90% found just once. CDR1 and CDR2 from the germline V gene are SGHNT and YENEEA. The CDR3 contains 14 residues. Trimming cost V 5 bases and J 2 bases, with 13 bases left between them. Sample: CD8+ T cells from blood (PBMCs), taken 12 months after the transplant. This TCR came from a human patient who received a combined kidney and bone marrow transplant. Some T cells may originate from the graft donor. The chain links TRBV11-3 to TRBJ2-7, with D possibly matching TRBD2 (6 bases). CDR3 residues: CASSQRTKPYEQYF. CDR3 in DNA: TGTGCCAGCAGCCAGCGGACTAAACCCTACGAGCAGTACTTC.